This TCR beta chain was retrieved from a study of read filtering for tumor transcriptome and immune sequencing. Study background: The cohort had 17 men and about 15 women aged about 45 to 80, mean about 68 years. Transcriptome libraries were built from DNase-treated RNA. General study results and limits: The sorted CD138-negative fraction was a mixed bone marrow immune population, not purified T cells.

In regard to this clonotype: Its cognate antigen is unknown.

The CDR3 totals 15 residues. Germline CDR1 is SGHRS and CDR2 is YFSETQ. Trimming removed 3 bases at V and 5 bases at J, with 15 bases between. From about 400 ng of RNA, a library with molecular barcoded alpha/delta and beta/gamma adaptors was made. TCRdb redid the calling of the reads with MiXCR, one entry per CDR3 protein. The profile shows over 35,000 distinct CDR3 sequences, roughly 12% of them singletons. The chain employs TRBV5-1 and TRBJ1-5, with D perhaps TRBD1 (6 bases). This sequence originates from a donor over 35 with multiple myeloma. The specimen was a population of CD138-negative cells sorted from bone marrow. CDR3 in amino acids: CASSSLRGEHQPQHF. CDR3 sequence (DNA): TGCGCCAGCAGCTCCCTGAGGGGGGAGCATCAGCCCCAGCATTTT.